This T cell receptor (beta chain) was sequenced for a study of control samples from healthy donors and cancer patients. CDR1 is LNHDA and CDR2 is SQIVND in the germline V gene (reference sequence). The CDR3 consists of 16 residues. Losses at the gene ends were 5 bases for V and 5 bases for J; bases not matched to a gene: 13. Assay: immunoSEQ multiplex PCR; the TCRdb copy retains only in-frame clones and omits some. Of about 160,000 clones detected, around 95% appear once; the ten largest clones hold more than 8%. The sequencing sample was made of blood. The V and J genes are TRBV19 and TRBJ2-5, with 8 nucleotides matching TRBD2. The TCR sequence derives from a middle-aged woman in good health. CDR3 region: CASSPLERGRAETQYF. Written as DNA, the CDR3 is TGTGCCAGTAGTCCCCTCGAGCGGGGGAGGGCGGAGACCCAGTACTTC.